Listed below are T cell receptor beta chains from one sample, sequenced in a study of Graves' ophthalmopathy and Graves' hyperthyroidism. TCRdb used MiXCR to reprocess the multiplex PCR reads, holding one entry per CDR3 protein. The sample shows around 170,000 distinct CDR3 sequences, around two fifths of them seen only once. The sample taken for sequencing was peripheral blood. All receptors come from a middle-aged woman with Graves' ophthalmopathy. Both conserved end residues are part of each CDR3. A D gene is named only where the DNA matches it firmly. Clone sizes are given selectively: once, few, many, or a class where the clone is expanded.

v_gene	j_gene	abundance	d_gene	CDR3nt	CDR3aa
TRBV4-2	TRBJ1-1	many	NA	TGTGCCAGCAGCCAAGGTACATTTATAGACACTGAAGCTTTCTTT	CASSQGTFIDTEAFF
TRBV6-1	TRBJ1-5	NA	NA	TGTGCCAGCAGTGGTCATCAGCCCCAGCATTTT	CASSGHQPQHF
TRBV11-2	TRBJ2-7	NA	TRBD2	TGTGCCAGCAGCTTAGAACGCGGGGGGTTGGCCGAGCAGTACTTC	CASSLERGGLAEQYF
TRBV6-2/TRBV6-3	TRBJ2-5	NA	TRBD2	TGTGCCAGCAGTGCCCGCGGTTGGGGCGGGAGTGTGACCCAGTACTTC	CASSARGWGGSVTQYF
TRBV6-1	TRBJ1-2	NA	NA	TGTGCCAGCAGTAAACAGAACTATGGCTACACCTTC	CASSKQNYGYTF
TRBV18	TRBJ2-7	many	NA	TGTGCCAGCTCACCATCTAGCTCCTACGAGCAGTACTTC	CASSPSSSYEQYF
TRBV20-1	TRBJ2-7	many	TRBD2	TGCAGTGCTGGGACTAGCGGGAGGGCCTACGAGCAGTACTTC	CSAGTSGRAYEQYF
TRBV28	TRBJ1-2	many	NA	TGTGCCAGCAGTTTGGAGGGGTTGGGGGTTTACACCTTC	CASSLEGLGVYTF
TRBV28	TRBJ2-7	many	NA	TGTGCCAGCAGCCGGACAGTCGGCTACGAGCAGTACTTC	CASSRTVGYEQYF
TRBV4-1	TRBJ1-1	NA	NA	TGCGCCAGCAGCCCGATGACCTGGACCAATGAAGCTTTCTTT	CASSPMTWTNEAFF
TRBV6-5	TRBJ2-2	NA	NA	TGTGCCAGCAGTTCATCCGGGCTCGGGACCGGGGAGCTGTTTTTT	CASSSSGLGTGELFF
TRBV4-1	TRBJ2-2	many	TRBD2	TGCGCCAGCAGCCCCCCTAGCGGGAGGGCGGACACCGGGGAGCTGTTTTTT	CASSPPSGRADTGELFF
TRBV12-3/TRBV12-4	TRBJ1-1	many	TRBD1	TGTGCCAGCAAATCTGACAGGGACTGGGAGAACACTGAAGCTTTCTTT	CASKSDRDWENTEAFF
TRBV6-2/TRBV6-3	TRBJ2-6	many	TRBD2	TGTGCCAGCAGTCCGGGACTAGCGGGGGCACCTTTGGGGGCCAACGTCCTGACTTTC	CASSPGLAGAPLGANVLTF
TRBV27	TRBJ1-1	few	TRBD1	TGTGCCAGCAGTTTATCGGTCTTGGACAGGGGGTTGGCTTTCTTT	CASSLSVLDRGLAFF
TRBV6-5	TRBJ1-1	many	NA	TGTGCCAGCAGTTACCTAGGGGCGGGACGGGCCACTGAAGCTTTCTTT	CASSYLGAGRATEAFF
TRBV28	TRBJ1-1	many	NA	TGTGCCAGCAGTCTACAATCAGAAGCTTTCTTT	CASSLQSEAFF
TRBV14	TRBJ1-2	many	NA	TGTGCCAGCAGCCAGCAGGGACCCACCTTC	CASSQQGPTF
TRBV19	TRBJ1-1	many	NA	TGTGCCAGTATGGCCAGGCCAAACACTGAAGCTTTCTTT	CASMARPNTEAFF
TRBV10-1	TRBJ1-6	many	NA	TGCGCCAGCAGCTTCGGGACGGACAATAATTCACCCCTCCACTTT	CASSFGTDNNSPLHF